This entry concerns a single T cell receptor (beta chain). Its antigen remains unknown. This record belongs to a study of T cell responses to AZD1222 COVID-19 vaccine. The study, taken as a whole, reports: Unmutated regions of variants are reportedly targeted by nearly half of spike-specific TCRs.

V lost 7 bases to trimming and J lost 4 bases, with 22 bases between them. Germline loops: CDR1 SGHVT, CDR2 SQSDAQ. This CDR3 region has 16 residues. This table comes from immunoSEQ multiplex PCR, and its TCRdb copy is limited to in-frame clones, with some not included. There are around 84,000 clones in the sample; 87% occur only once, and less than 1.6% lies in the top ten. This sequence joins TRBV7-4 and TRBJ1-1, with a tentative D call TRBD1 (6 bases). The sequencing used peripheral blood, collected on day 0 of AZD1222 vaccination. The sequence was collected from an adult in good health. For the CDR3, the DNA is TGTGCCAGCACTCCTGCTGAGGGGGTTTTGAGCACTGAAGCTTTCTTT. Translating gives CASTPAEGVLSTEAFF.